The 27 T cell receptor beta chains below come from one sample, sequenced in a study of regulatory T cells in long-lasting Graves disease. The time point here: newly diagnosed GD, antithyroid drugs for less than 3 months. Generation of the TCR library employed RNA extracted from PBMCs. Arm-PCR with iRepertoire HTBI primers amplified the CDR3 regions for these TCR beta libraries. TCRdb analysed the multiplex PCR reads with MiXCR anew, one entry per CDR3 protein. The table has 620,000 or so distinct CDR3 sequences, around 15% seen once. This sample was also put to use in a study of T cells in Graves' hyperthyroidism and ophthalmopathy.

Sequencing was performed on peripheral blood mononuclear cells (PBMCs), taken at new diagnosis, from a patient treated with antithyroid drugs. The receptor source for this set is a woman younger than 45 with Graves disease.

With regard to this clonotype: One end of the junction does not line up with germline, which may come from a read error. This chain uses TRBV3-1 with TRBJ1-3; D remains unclear. The CDR3 contains 15 residues. Germline CDR1 is LGHDT and CDR2 is YNNKEL (reference sequence). CDR3 residues: CTSSLDRQLGNTIYF. The DNA for the CDR3 is TGTACCAGCAGCCTGGATCGGCAACTCGGAAACACCATATATTTT.

This clonotype occurred many times. The V gene is TRBV28, the J gene TRBJ2-3, with D uncertain. CDR3 length: 15 amino acids. V was shortened by 8 bases and J by 2 bases, with 17 bases between the two germline ends. CDR1 is MDHEN and CDR2 is SYDVKM in the germline V gene. DNA of the CDR3: TGTGCCAGCCGTAGTAACAGCGCCCTCACAGATACGCAGTATTTT. Protein product: CASRSNSALTDTQYF.

In regard to this clonotype: A much larger clone is a single base away; this may be a read error. The chain combines TRBV6-1 with TRBJ1-1; 7 bases map to TRBD1. Germline lookup yields CDR1 MNHNS and CDR2 SASEGT. Losses at the gene ends were 5 bases for V and 4 bases for J; bases not matched to a gene: 4. CDR3 length equals 13 residues. The CDR3: CASSHAGGTEAFF. Written as DNA, the CDR3 is TGTGCCAGCAGTCACGCAGGGGGCACTGAAGCTTTCTTT.

This clonotype has at least ten counts. The chain uses TRBV24-1 and TRBJ2-7; 12 bases are a match to TRBD2. J was trimmed by 5 bases and V by 5 bases; bases with no gene match: 6. The V gene's germline CDR1 is KGHDR and CDR2 SFDVKD. The CDR3 has 15 residues. CDR3 sequence (DNA): TGTGCCACCAGTGGTGCTAGCGGGAGGGCCCACGAGCAGTACTTC. Translation: CATSGASGRAHEQYF.

This clonotype was found a few times. The chain has TRBV7-2 and TRBJ1-5; D is undetermined. The ends were cut back, 5 bases at V and 4 bases at J, with 15 bases in the middle. The CDR3 covers 15 residues. The V gene's germline CDR1 is SGHTA and CDR2 FQGNSA. Written as DNA, the CDR3 is TGTGCCAGCAGCGATAGGGTCCGGGGAAATCAGCCCCAGCATTTT. Residues: CASSDRVRGNQPQHF.

This clonotype was counted ten times or more. The chain links TRBV7-2 to TRBJ1-4; a possible D gene is TRBD1 (5 bases). The CDR3 has 15 amino acids. Germline V gives CDR1 SGHTA, CDR2 FQGNSA. Trimming pared 1 base from V and 6 bases from J, leaving 12 bases between. The CDR3 spells CASSLVGRADEKLFF. The CDR3, as DNA: TGTGCCAGCAGCTTAGTTGGCAGGGCGGATGAAAAACTGTTTTTT. Complete variable domain (other parts from reference TRBV7-2 and TRBJ1-4): GAGVSQSPSNKVTEKGKDVELRCDPISGHTALYWYRQSLGQGLEFLIYFQGNSAPDKSGLPSDRFSAERTGGSVSTLTIQRTQQEDSAVYLCASSLVGRADEKLFFGSGTQLSVL.

V gene TRBV4-1 combines with J gene TRBJ2-7, with 8 bases that match TRBD2. Germline values: CDR1 MGHRA, CDR2 YSYEKL. The CDR3 loop spans 15 amino acids. The junction had 4 bases not matched to a gene; V was cut back by 1 base and J by 2 bases. CDR3 protein: CASSQVLAATYEQYF. The DNA of the CDR3 is TGCGCCAGCAGCCAAGTACTAGCGGCTACCTACGAGCAGTACTTC.

Many counts were recorded for this clonotype. The chain employs TRBV29-1 and TRBJ2-7, with unresolved D. Germline CDR1 is SQVTM and CDR2 is ANQGSEA. This CDR3 region has 13 residues. The V end lost 5 bases, the J end lost 0 bases, and 11 bases lay between the germline ends. The CDR3 protein is CSVIRQASYEQYF. The CDR3 DNA sequence: TGCAGCGTTATCCGGCAAGCCTCCTACGAGCAGTACTTC.

This clonotype turned up a few times. The J gene is TRBJ2-2, the V gene TRBV7-8; 8 bases fit TRBD2. Germline CDR1 reads SGHVS; CDR2 reads FQNEAQ. The ends lost 2 bases at V and 1 base at J; junction bases unmatched: 3. The CDR3 totals 16 residues. The CDR3 is CASSLLTSVNTGELFF. The DNA of the CDR3 is TGTGCCAGCAGCTTATTGACTAGCGTGAACACCGGGGAGCTGTTTTTT.

In its sample, this clonotype was seen many times. This chain links TRBV10-3 with TRBJ1-1; perhaps TRBD1 as D (6 bases). CDR1 is ENHRY and CDR2 is SYGVKD in the germline V gene. The length of the CDR3 is 12 residues. The V end lost 5 bases, the J end lost 7 bases, and 11 bases lay between the germline ends. CDR3 sequence (DNA): TGTGCCATCAGTACAGGGCCCGGTGAAGCTTTCTTT. Translated: CAISTGPGEAFF.

This clonotype appeared many times. The chain links TRBV6-1 to TRBJ2-5, with TRBD2 matching over 11 bases. Germline V gene lookup returns CDR1 MNHNS and CDR2 SASEGT. This CDR3 has 16 residues. Trimming cost V 7 bases and J 0 bases; bases outside gene matches: 7. Here the CDR3 reads CASTSASGRHQETQYF. CDR3 DNA: TGTGCCAGCACCTCGGCTAGCGGGAGGCACCAAGAGACCCAGTACTTC.

This clonotype was observed at least ten times. This sequence joins TRBV19 and TRBJ1-5, with unresolved D. Germline V gene sequence: CDR1 LNHDA, CDR2 SQIVND (reference sequence). V shed 7 bases and J shed 4 bases, with 8 bases lying between them. The CDR3 runs 12 residues. Written as DNA, the CDR3 is TGTGCCAGTACTATCATGAATCAGCCCCAGCATTTT. Its translation is CASTIMNQPQHF.

This clonotype was recorded many times. The CDR3 reads CASSSQGALDEKLFF. Here the CDR3 DNA reads TGTGCCAGCAGTTCTCAGGGGGCGCTGGATGAAAAACTGTTTTTT. This chain connects TRBV28 to TRBJ1-4; 8 nucleotides line up with TRBD1. V was pared by 4 bases and J by 6 bases, with 7 bases of the junction left unmatched. Per germline, CDR1 MDHEN and CDR2 SYDVKM. This CDR3 is 15 amino acids long.

The CDR3 DNA is TGCGCCAGCAGCCAGCCTCGGGACAGGGTCCGCCAAGAGACCCAGTACTTC. Amino acids: CASSQPRDRVRQETQYF. V gene TRBV4-1 combines with J gene TRBJ2-5, with 9 bases lining up with TRBD1. V gave up 3 bases and J gave up 1 base; unmatched junction bases: 9. This CDR3 has 17 residues. Per germline, CDR1 MGHRA and CDR2 YSYEKL.

This clonotype was counted only a few times. The chain links TRBV2 to TRBJ2-5, with TRBD1 matching over 8 bases. With V trimmed by 6 bases and J by 2 bases, 2 bases remained unmatched. Germline loops: CDR1 SNHLY, CDR2 FYNNEI. The CDR3 totals 13 residues. The CDR3 region is CASRGQDQETQYF. CDR3 nucleotides: TGTGCCAGCAGGGGACAGGATCAAGAGACCCAGTACTTC.

In this sample, this clonotype turned up many times. The chain recombines TRBV28 with TRBJ2-5; 8 nucleotides agree with TRBD1. After removal of 5 bases from V and 6 bases from J, the junction contained 8 bases not matched to a gene. The germline gives CDR1 MDHEN, CDR2 SYDVKM. This CDR3 is 14 amino acids long. CDR3 protein: CASSRTGKVKTQYF. Here the CDR3 DNA reads TGTGCCAGCAGTCGGACAGGGAAGGTCAAGACCCAGTACTTC. The full variable domain, with the rest looked up from reference TRBV28 and TRBJ2-5, is DVKVTQSSRYLVKRTGEKVFLECVQDMDHENMFWYRQDPGLGLRLIYFSYDVKMKEKGDIPEGYSVSREKKERFSLILESASTNQTSMYLCASSRTGKVKTQYFGPGTRLLVL.

V and J are TRBV19 and TRBJ2-3, with 8 bases identical to TRBD1. With V trimmed by 5 bases and J by 3 bases, 7 bases remained unmatched. The germline gives CDR1 LNHDA, CDR2 SQIVND (reference sequence). CDR3 length: 15 residues. The CDR3 reads CASSPTGTGTDTQYF. Here the CDR3 DNA reads TGTGCCAGTAGTCCGACCGGGACAGGAACAGATACGCAGTATTTT.

In this sample, this clonotype turned up once. The chain couples TRBV2 to TRBJ2-5; D might be TRBD1 (5 bases). The CDR3 length is 13 residues. Per germline, CDR1 SNHLY and CDR2 FYNNEI. The germline V and J ends were trimmed by 3 bases and 5 bases, with 10 bases remaining between them. DNA of the CDR3: TGTGCCAGCAGTGAGTGGGGCAGGGAGACCCAGTACTTC. This gives the protein CASSEWGRETQYF.

This clonotype has at least ten counts. This chain links TRBV20-1 with TRBJ1-2, with 9 bases that match TRBD1. Looked up from germline, CDR1 is DFQATT and CDR2 is SNEGSKA (reference sequence). The CDR3 is 14 amino acids. The V and J ends lost 6 bases and 0 bases, in that order; junction bases with no gene match: 5. CDR3 in amino acids: CSAGQGRSNYGYTF. CDR3 nucleotide sequence: TGCAGTGCCGGACAGGGGCGATCTAACTATGGCTACACCTTC.

This clonotype was seen many times. The chain is built from TRBV2 and TRBJ2-1, with D tentatively TRBD2 (6 bases). The CDR3 totals 19 residues. The germline V gene encodes CDR1 SNHLY and CDR2 FYNNEI. Trimming left V 5 bases short and J 6 bases short, with 29 bases between. DNA for the CDR3: TGTGCCAGCAGTTGGGGAAAGTGGGCGGAACCGGGAGTCTCCAATGAGCAGTTCTTC. Protein product: CASSWGKWAEPGVSNEQFF.

This clonotype has a handful of counts. This chain connects TRBV9 to TRBJ1-1; D is perhaps TRBD1 (5 bases). V was cut by 0 bases and J by 10 bases, with 16 bases left in between. From germline, CDR1 is SGDLS and CDR2 YYNGEE. The CDR3 has 14 amino acids. This CDR3 reads CASSVGGLGVGAFF. In DNA, the CDR3 is TGTGCCAGCAGCGTAGGAGGTTTGGGGGTTGGAGCTTTCTTT.

This clonotype was picked up a small number of times. This chain connects TRBV5-6 to TRBJ2-5; D is unclear. CDR3 size: 14 residues. The V end was cut by 1 base, the J end by 2 bases, with 9 bases between. CDR1 and CDR2 from the germline V gene are SGHDT and YYEEEE. CDR3 sequence: CASSLMERQETQYF. The CDR3 DNA follows: TGTGCCAGCAGCTTGATGGAGAGGCAAGAGACCCAGTACTTC.

On this clonotype: This clone may be a read error of a much larger clone one base away. This CDR3 reads CASSPGQGGHDYTF. The CDR3 DNA reads as TGCGCCAGCAGCCCGGGACAGGGCGGACATGACTACACCTTC. This sequence joins TRBV5-1 and TRBJ1-2; 9 bases align to TRBD1. The CDR3 sequence is 14 residues long. J lost 10 bases, V lost 4 bases, and 11 bases had no gene match. From germline, CDR1 is SGHRS and CDR2 YFSETQ.

This clonotype was seen a few times. The genes are TRBV11-3 and TRBJ2-2; TRBD2 matches at 10 bases. V shed 5 bases, J shed 3 bases, and the junction held 9 bases outside the gene matches. This CDR3 is 17 amino acids long. The germline V gene has CDR1 SGHNT and CDR2 YENEEA. CDR3 nucleotide sequence: TGTGCCAGCAGCCCGGCCCAGCGGGAGGGCGACACCGGGGAGCTGTTTTTT. It yields the protein CASSPAQREGDTGELFF.

This clonotype was detected once. The V gene is TRBV24-1, the J gene TRBJ2-1, with a weak D call TRBD2 (5 bases). From germline, CDR1 is KGHDR and CDR2 SFDVKD. Trimming removed 9 bases at V and 2 bases at J, with 13 bases between. The CDR3 totals 14 residues. CDR3 in DNA: TGTGCCACCTCGGTCCGGGAAACCTACAATGAGCAGTTCTTC. As protein: CATSVRETYNEQFF.

The V and J genes are TRBV5-1 and TRBJ2-3, with D hard to call. Germline V CDR1 and CDR2: SGHRS, YFSETQ. This CDR3 contains 17 residues. Trimming removed 1 base at V and 2 bases at J, with 17 bases between. The DNA of the CDR3 is TGCGCCAGCAGCTTGAATTCGAGTTTCCGACACACAGATACGCAGTATTTT. Protein: CASSLNSSFRHTDTQYF.

This clonotype was picked up many times. The CDR3 DNA follows: TGTGCCACCCAGACAGGGGACTATGGCTACACCTTC. Translating gives CATQTGDYGYTF. The rearrangement uses TRBV28 and TRBJ1-2, with TRBD1 matching over 8 bases. In germline, CDR1 is MDHEN, CDR2 SYDVKM. J gave up 3 bases and V 10 bases, and 4 bases lay outside the gene matches. This CDR3 is built from 12 residues.